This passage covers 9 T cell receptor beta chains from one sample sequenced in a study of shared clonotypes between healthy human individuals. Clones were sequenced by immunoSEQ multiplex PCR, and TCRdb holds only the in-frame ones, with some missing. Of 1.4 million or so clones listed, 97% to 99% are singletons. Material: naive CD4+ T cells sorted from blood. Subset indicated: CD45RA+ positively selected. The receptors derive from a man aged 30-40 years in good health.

The CDR3 is CASSLRQGLDTGELFF. The CDR3 bases are TGTGCCAGCAGCTTGAGGCAGGGCCTCGACACCGGGGAGCTGTTTTTT. The rearrangement links TRBV7-6 to TRBJ2-2; TRBD1 might be the D (5 bases). The CDR3 is made up of 16 amino acids. Germline V gene lookup returns CDR1 SGHVS and CDR2 FNYEAQ. Deletions cut 3 bases from V and 3 bases from J, with 14 bases between.

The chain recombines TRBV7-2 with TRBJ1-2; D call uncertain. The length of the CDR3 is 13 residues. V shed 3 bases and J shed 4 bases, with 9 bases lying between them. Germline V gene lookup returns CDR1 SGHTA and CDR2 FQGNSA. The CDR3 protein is CASSFDRRYGYTF. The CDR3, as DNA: TGTGCCAGCAGCTTCGACCGACGCTATGGCTACACCTTC. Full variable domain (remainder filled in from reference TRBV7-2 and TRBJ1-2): GAGVSQSPSNKVTEKGKDVELRCDPISGHTALYWYRQSLGQGLEFLIYFQGNSAPDKSGLPSDRFSAERTGGSVSTLTIQRTQQEDSAVYLCASSFDRRYGYTFGSGTRLTVV.

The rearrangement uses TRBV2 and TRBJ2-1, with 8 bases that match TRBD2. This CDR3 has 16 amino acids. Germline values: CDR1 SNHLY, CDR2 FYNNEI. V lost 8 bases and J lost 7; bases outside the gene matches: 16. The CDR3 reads CASGRQPGLGGNEQFF. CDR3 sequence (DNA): TGTGCCAGCGGTAGACAGCCGGGACTAGGGGGGAATGAGCAGTTCTTC. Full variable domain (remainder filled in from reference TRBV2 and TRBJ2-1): EPEVTQTPSHQVTQMGQEVILRCVPISNHLYFYWYRQILGQKVEFLVSFYNNEISEKSEIFDDQFSVERPDGSNFTLKIRSTKLEDSAMYFCASGRQPGLGGNEQFFGPGTRLTVL.

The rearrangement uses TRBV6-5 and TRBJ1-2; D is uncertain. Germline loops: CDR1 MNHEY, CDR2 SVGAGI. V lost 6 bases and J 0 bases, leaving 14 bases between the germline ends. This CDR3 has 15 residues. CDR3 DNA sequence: TGTGCCAGCAGGCCCCGAGGGCTACCTAACTATGGCTACACCTTC. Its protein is CASRPRGLPNYGYTF.

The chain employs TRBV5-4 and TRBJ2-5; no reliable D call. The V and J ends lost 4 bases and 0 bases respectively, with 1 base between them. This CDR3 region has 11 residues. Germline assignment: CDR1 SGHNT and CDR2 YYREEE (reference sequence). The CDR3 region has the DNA TGTGCCAGCAGCCACCAAGAGACCCAGTACTTC. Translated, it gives CASSHQETQYF.

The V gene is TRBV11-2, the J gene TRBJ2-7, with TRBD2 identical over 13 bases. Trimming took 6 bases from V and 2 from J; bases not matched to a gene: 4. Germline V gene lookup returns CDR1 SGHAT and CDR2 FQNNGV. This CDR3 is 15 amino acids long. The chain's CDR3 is CASSQGTSGTYEQYF. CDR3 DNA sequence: TGTGCCAGCAGTCAGGGGACTAGCGGGACCTACGAGCAGTACTTC.

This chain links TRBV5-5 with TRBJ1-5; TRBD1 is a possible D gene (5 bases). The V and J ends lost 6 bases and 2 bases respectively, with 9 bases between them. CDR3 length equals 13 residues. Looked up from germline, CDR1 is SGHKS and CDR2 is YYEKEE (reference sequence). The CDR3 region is CASNKQGNQPQHF. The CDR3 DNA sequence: TGTGCCAGCAACAAACAGGGCAATCAGCCCCAGCATTTT.

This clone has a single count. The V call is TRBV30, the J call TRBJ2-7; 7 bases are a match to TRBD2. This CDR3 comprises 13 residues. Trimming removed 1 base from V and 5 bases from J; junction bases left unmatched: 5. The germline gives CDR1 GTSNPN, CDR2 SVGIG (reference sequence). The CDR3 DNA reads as TGTGCCTGGAGTGCGGGGAGGGCCCACGAGCAGTACTTC. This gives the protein CAWSAGRAHEQYF.

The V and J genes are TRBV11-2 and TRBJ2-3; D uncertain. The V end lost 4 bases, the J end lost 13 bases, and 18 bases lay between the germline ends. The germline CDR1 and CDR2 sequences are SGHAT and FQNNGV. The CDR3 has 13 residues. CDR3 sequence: CASSYQRSEPEYF. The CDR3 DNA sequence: TGTGCCAGCAGCTACCAGAGGTCCGAACCCGAGTATTTT.